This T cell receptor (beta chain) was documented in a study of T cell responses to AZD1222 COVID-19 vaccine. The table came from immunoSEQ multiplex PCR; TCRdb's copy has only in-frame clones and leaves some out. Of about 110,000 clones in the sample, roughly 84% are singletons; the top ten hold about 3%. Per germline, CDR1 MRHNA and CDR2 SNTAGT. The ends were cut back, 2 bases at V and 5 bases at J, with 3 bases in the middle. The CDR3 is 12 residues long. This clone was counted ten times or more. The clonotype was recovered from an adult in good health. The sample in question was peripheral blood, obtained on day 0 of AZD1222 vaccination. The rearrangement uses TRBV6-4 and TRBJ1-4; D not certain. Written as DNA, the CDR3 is TGTGCCAGCAGTGACAGAAATGAAAAACTGTTTTTT. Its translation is CASSDRNEKLFF.